This section outlines one TCR beta chain sequence together with its context. The data belong to a study of blood T cell repertoires in COVID-19. Study-wide background: Acute and convalescent COVID-19 specimens originated in the United States, Italy and Spain.

The CDR3 runs 15 residues. Trimming removed 5 bases at V and 0 bases at J, with 12 bases between. Looked up from germline, CDR1 is SSHAT and CDR2 is FNYEAQ (reference sequence). As originally analysed: Amplification with reference gene primers provided the estimates of nucleated cell counts. Profiled with immunoSEQ multiplex PCR; TCRdb holds only in-frame clones, not every one. V, J and clone size derive from that table, while D and trimming were established from the DNA sequence. The data contain 100,000 or so clones, 82% of them seen just once; the ten biggest clones take up roughly 15%. What was sequenced was peripheral blood. The sequence came from a woman older than 75 with acute or convalescent COVID-19. The chain has TRBV7-7 and TRBJ2-3; possible D gene TRBD2, 5 bases. CDR3 sequence reads: CASSPGLSSTDTQYF. The CDR3 bases are TGTGCCAGCAGCCCGGGATTGTCTAGCACAGATACGCAGTATTTT.